These 32 T cell receptor beta chains originate from one sample sequenced in a study of T-cell reconstitution after alpha-beta-depleted transplantation in children. The TCRbeta library was prepared with unique molecular identifiers. MiXCR, run by TCRdb on the PCR reads, gives a single entry per CDR3 protein. The sample has some 200,000 distinct CDR3 sequences; 8.4% are singletons. This sample comprised PBMCs, mostly from graft donor cells, obtained 360 days after TCRalphabeta/CD19-depleted stem cell transplant. The receptor set was obtained from a male patient aged 2 to 9 who had a stem cell transplant for acute myeloid leukemia, so the T cells may come from the graft donor.

This clonotype was observed a few times. The chain is built from TRBV7-2 and TRBJ2-7; TRBD1 agrees at 9 bases. From germline, CDR1 is SGHTA and CDR2 FQGNSA. This CDR3 has 15 amino acids. V was clipped by 1 base and J by 3 bases; unmatched bases: 4. Here the CDR3 DNA reads TGTGCCAGCAGCTTAGGGACAGGGGAGGGCTACGAGCAGTACTTC. Protein product: CASSLGTGEGYEQYF.

Only one count was recorded for this clonotype. The CDR3 nucleotides are TGTGCCAGCAGTCCTTCCCGGGACAGGCCCATTACCAAAAACATTCAGTACTTC. Amino acids: CASSPSRDRPITKNIQYF. This rearrangement joins TRBV12-3 or TRBV12-4 to TRBJ2-4; 8 nucleotides agree with TRBD1. There are 18 residues in the CDR3. V dropped 5 bases and J dropped 2; count of bases not matched to a gene: 14.

The V call is TRBV5-1, the J call TRBJ1-5; TRBD1 is a possible D gene (5 bases). CDR3 length: 14 residues. Germline V lookup: CDR1 SGHRS, CDR2 YFSETQ. Trimming left V 4 bases short and J 2 bases short, with 10 bases between. Here the CDR3 DNA reads TGCGCCAGCAGCCGAGGGGAGGGCAATCAGCCCCAGCATTTT. It codes for CASSRGEGNQPQHF.

This chain links TRBV20-1 with TRBJ2-1, with TRBD2 matching over 10 bases. V lost 0 bases and J lost 4; bases outside the gene matches: 15. Germline values: CDR1 DFQATT, CDR2 SNEGSKA (reference sequence). The CDR3 is 19 residues long. The CDR3 DNA follows: TGCAGTGCTAGAGATCGGGCTTGGTGGACTAGCGGCGGGTACAATGAGCAGTTCTTC. Protein product: CSARDRAWWTSGGYNEQFF.

The chain carries TRBV29-1 and TRBJ2-1; 11 positions agree with TRBD2. Looked up from germline, CDR1 is SQVTM and CDR2 is ANQGSEA. Losses at the gene ends were 7 bases for V and 9 bases for J; bases not matched to a gene: 17. This CDR3 comprises 16 residues. The CDR3 reads CSAPSAASGRYLEQFF. The DNA for the CDR3 is TGCAGCGCCCCCTCTGCGGCTAGCGGGAGGTACCTTGAGCAGTTCTTC.

This clonotype was counted ten times or more. The rearrangement links TRBV29-1 to TRBJ2-5; 11 nucleotides agree with TRBD2. CDR1 is SQVTM and CDR2 is ANQGSEA in the germline V gene. Trimming took 6 bases from V and 5 from J; bases not matched to a gene: 11. The CDR3 sequence is 15 residues long. The CDR3 region is CSVRPGTSGGETQYF. CDR3 in DNA: TGCAGCGTCCGCCCCGGGACTAGCGGAGGGGAGACCCAGTACTTC.

This clonotype occurred many times. The chain couples TRBV10-3 to TRBJ2-3, with 9 bases matching TRBD1. From germline, CDR1 is ENHRY and CDR2 SYGVKD. J lost 2 bases, V lost 0 bases, and 6 bases had no gene match. The CDR3 extends over 17 amino acids. In DNA, the CDR3 is TGTGCCATCAGTGAGTCCTTTGACAGGGGGACCACAGATACGCAGTATTTT. Translated, it gives CAISESFDRGTTDTQYF.

J is TRBJ2-1 and V is TRBV7-8, with 7 positions matching TRBD2. The V segment lost 6 bases and the J segment 3 bases; nucleotides outside the gene matches: 14. The CDR3 length is 17 residues. Germline assignment: CDR1 SGHVS and CDR2 FQNEAQ. In DNA form, the CDR3 reads TGTGCCAGCAGACAGAAAAAGTCGGGGGGATTCTACAATGAGCAGTTCTTC. Encoded protein: CASRQKKSGGFYNEQFF.

This clonotype was observed many times. The chain combines TRBV6-5 with TRBJ2-1; D may match TRBD1 or TRBD2 (6 bases each). The CDR3 loop spans 15 amino acids. Trimming removed 2 bases at V and 8 bases at J, with 16 bases between. Germline V gene lookup returns CDR1 MNHEY and CDR2 SVGAGI. In DNA form, the CDR3 reads TGTGCCAGCAGTTACGGAGGGGGTGAGGGCGATGAGCAGTTCTTC. It is translated as CASSYGGGEGDEQFF.

This clonotype was observed a handful of times. This chain uses TRBV7-9 with TRBJ1-1; perhaps TRBD1 as D (6 bases). Deletions cut 7 bases from V and 1 base from J, with 16 bases between. CDR3 length equals 15 residues. Germline V lookup: CDR1 SEHNR, CDR2 FQNEAQ (reference sequence). In nucleotides, the CDR3 is TGTGCCAGCACCCTCTGGGGGGCGAAGAACACTGAAGCTTTCTTT. Its protein is CASTLWGAKNTEAFF. Looking up the rest from reference TRBV7-9 and TRBJ1-1 gives the full variable domain: DTGVSQNPRHKITKRGQNVTFRCDPISEHNRLYWYRQTLGQGPEFLTYFQNEAQLEKSRLLSDRFSAERPKGSFSTLEIQRTEQGDSAMYLCASTLWGAKNTEAFFGQGTRLTVV.

This clonotype was recorded at least ten times. The chain joins TRBV7-8 to TRBJ1-5, with 10 bases lining up with TRBD1. This CDR3 contains 14 residues. CDR1 is SGHVS and CDR2 is FQNEAQ in the germline V gene. V lost 5 bases, J lost 2 bases, and 0 bases stayed unmatched. CDR3 protein: CASSGTGGNQPQHF. CDR3 DNA sequence: TGTGCCAGCAGCGGGACAGGGGGCAATCAGCCCCAGCATTTT.

The chain recombines TRBV14 with TRBJ2-7; D is ambiguous. This CDR3 is built from 14 residues. The germline gives CDR1 SGHDN, CDR2 FVKESK. V lost 3 bases and J 3 bases, leaving 12 bases between the germline ends. The CDR3 nucleotides read TGTGCCAGCAGCCATCTCGGACGGAGCTACGAGCAGTACTTC. Residues: CASSHLGRSYEQYF. The variable domain in full, with the rest retrieved from reference TRBV14 and TRBJ2-7, is EAGVTQFPSHSVIEKGQTVTLRCDPISGHDNLYWYRRVMGKEIKFLLHFVKESKQDESGMPNNRFLAERTGGTYSTLKVQPAELEDSGVYFCASSHLGRSYEQYFGPGTRLTVT.

This clonotype was recorded many times. The CDR3 bases are TGTGCCAGCAGCTCTCGGACGGCCACCGGGGAGCTGTTTTTT. The encoded protein is CASSSRTATGELFF. The chain combines TRBV7-6 with TRBJ2-2; D is undetermined. V lost 4 bases to trimming and J lost 4 bases, with 10 bases between them. Germline values: CDR1 SGHVS, CDR2 FNYEAQ. This CDR3 spans 14 amino acids. The variable domain in full, completed from reference TRBV7-6 and TRBJ2-2, reads GAGVSQSPRYKVTKRGQDVALRCDPISGHVSLYWYRQALGQGPEFLTYFNYEAQQDKSGLPNDRFSAERPEGSISTLTIQRTEQRDSAMYRCASSSRTATGELFFGEGSRLTVL.

Many counts were recorded for this clonotype. This rearrangement joins TRBV12-3 or TRBV12-4 to TRBJ2-3; maybe TRBD2 (5 bases). The CDR3 loop spans 14 amino acids. V was cut by 4 bases and J by 4 bases, with 12 bases left in between. Here the CDR3 reads CASSSRGSSDTQYF. The CDR3 nucleotides are TGTGCCAGCAGTTCACGGGGTTCCTCAGATACGCAGTATTTT.

This clonotype has just a few counts. The CDR3 reads CASSSQLAKNIQYF. Written as DNA, the CDR3 is TGTGCCAGCAGCTCACAGCTAGCCAAAAACATTCAGTACTTC. V usage is TRBV7-8 and J usage is TRBJ2-4, with D hard to call. The CDR3 extends over 14 amino acids. Trimming took off 4 bases at V and 0 bases at J, with 7 bases between the two ends. The germline CDR1 and CDR2 sequences are SGHVS and FQNEAQ.

J is TRBJ2-1 and V is TRBV7-2, with TRBD2 matching over 9 bases. The CDR3 is made up of 16 amino acids. The V and J ends lost 5 bases and 5 bases, in that order; junction bases with no gene match: 10. Germline assignment: CDR1 SGHTA and CDR2 FQGNSA. For the CDR3, the DNA is TGTGCCAGCAGCATACTAGCGGGCAAAGCTCACAATGAGCAGTTCTTC. Encoded protein: CASSILAGKAHNEQFF. The whole variable domain, remainder taken from reference TRBV7-2 and TRBJ2-1, is GAGVSQSPSNKVTEKGKDVELRCDPISGHTALYWYRQSLGQGLEFLIYFQGNSAPDKSGLPSDRFSAERTGGSVSTLTIQRTQQEDSAVYLCASSILAGKAHNEQFFGPGTRLTVL.

Notes on this clonotype: The DNA is left out, because the CDR3 cannot be placed on it with certainty; the CDR3 is given as TCRdb lists it. The V and J genes are TRBV7-5 and TRBJ2-1; TRBD2, the D gene given by the table, was not confirmed from the DNA. TRBV7-5 is flagged as a pseudogene. A total of 18 residues make up the CDR3, ends included. The chain's CDR3 is CISVPEPSGSGDYNEQFF.

This clonotype has only a few counts. The V call is TRBV28, the J call TRBJ1-5; TRBD1 matches 8 bases. J gave up 1 base and V 5 bases, and 4 bases lay outside the gene matches. This CDR3 is 15 amino acids long. Germline loops: CDR1 MDHEN, CDR2 SYDVKM. The CDR3 reads CASSPDRGSNQPQHF. CDR3 DNA sequence: TGTGCCAGCAGTCCCGACAGGGGAAGCAATCAGCCCCAGCATTTT.

This clonotype was seen many times. CDR3: CASSLAGTGDGYTF. As DNA, the CDR3 is TGTGCCAGCAGTTTGGCCGGGACAGGGGATGGCTACACCTTC. The chain joins TRBV12-3 or TRBV12-4 to TRBJ1-2, with 10 bases identical to TRBD1. V lost 3 bases to trimming and J lost 6 bases; unmatched junction nucleotides: 4. CDR3 length: 14 amino acids.

This clonotype was picked up many times. The chain uses TRBV5-1 and TRBJ2-1; D may be TRBD1 (5 bases). The CDR3 covers 14 residues. Trimming took off 1 base at V and 3 bases at J, with 8 bases between the two ends. The germline gives CDR1 SGHRS, CDR2 YFSETQ. The CDR3 bases are TGCGCCAGCAGCTTGAATCAGGGCTACAATGAGCAGTTCTTC. It translates to CASSLNQGYNEQFF. The entire variable domain, with the rest obtained from reference TRBV5-1 and TRBJ2-1, is as follows: KAGVTQTPRYLIKTRGQQVTLSCSPISGHRSVSWYQQTPGQGLQFLFEYFSETQRNKGNFPGRFSGRQFSNSRSEMNVSTLELGDSALYLCASSLNQGYNEQFFGPGTRLTVL.

This clonotype has a count of ten or more. V gene TRBV24-1 combines with J gene TRBJ2-5; D tentatively fits TRBD1 or TRBD2 (6 bases each). In germline, CDR1 is KGHDR, CDR2 SFDVKD. CDR3 length: 13 residues. Trimming stripped 10 bases from V and 3 bases from J, with 14 bases between. The CDR3 loop is CATSRGPKETQYF. In DNA form, the CDR3 reads TGTGCCACTTCACGGGGGCCAAAAGAGACCCAGTACTTC.

This chain links TRBV20-1 with TRBJ2-7, with 14 positions matching TRBD2. The junction had 11 bases not matched to a gene; V was cut back by 6 bases and J by 7 bases. This CDR3 has 15 amino acids. From germline, CDR1 is DFQATT and CDR2 SNEGSKA (reference sequence). The CDR3 sequence: CSARLAGGPPGEQYF. Written as DNA, the CDR3 is TGCAGTGCCAGACTAGCGGGAGGGCCCCCTGGGGAGCAGTACTTC.

This clonotype was counted ten times or more. This chain links TRBV28 with TRBJ1-4, with D unclear. The V gene lost 2 bases and the J gene lost 7 bases, with 11 bases spanning the gap. Germline-derived CDR1 and CDR2 are MDHEN and SYDVKM. This CDR3 is 14 amino acids long. The CDR3 spells CASSLGPPPEKLFF. CDR3 bases: TGTGCCAGCAGTTTAGGCCCTCCTCCTGAAAAACTGTTTTTT.

There are a few counts of this clonotype. V and J are TRBV5-1 and TRBJ1-2; weak D call: TRBD1 (6 bases). Trimming removed 1 base from V and 6 bases from J, with 10 bases in between. This CDR3 comprises 13 residues. Germline loops: CDR1 SGHRS, CDR2 YFSETQ. The CDR3 nucleotides are TGCGCCAGCAGCTTGCTGCGACAGGATGGCTACACCTTC. Protein sequence: CASSLLRQDGYTF.

The chain links TRBV9 to TRBJ2-5; the D is unclear. The CDR3 is 13 residues long. In germline, CDR1 is SGDLS, CDR2 YYNGEE. Trimming pared 0 bases from V and 1 base from J, leaving 4 bases between. For the CDR3, the DNA is TGTGCCAGCAGCGTAGGGTTCCAAGAGACCCAGTACTTC. Amino acid sequence: CASSVGFQETQYF.

This clonotype appeared a few times. The chain carries TRBV20-1 and TRBJ2-7, with 9 nucleotides matching TRBD2. Trimming at V came to 6 bases and at J to 0 bases, leaving 6 bases not matched to a gene. The CDR3 is 14 residues long. Germline CDR1 DFQATT, CDR2 SNEGSKA (reference sequence). CDR3 in DNA: TGCAGTGCGAAGGTAGCGGGAGACTCCTACGAGCAGTACTTC. It is translated as CSAKVAGDSYEQYF.

The chain couples TRBV7-2 to TRBJ2-7, with D possibly being TRBD2 (5 bases). Germline-derived CDR1 and CDR2 are SGHTA and FQGNSA. The CDR3 contains 15 residues. V gave up 5 bases and J gave up 6 bases, with 20 bases separating them. Here the CDR3 reads CASSARSLVGGEQYF. Here the CDR3 DNA reads TGTGCCAGCAGCGCCCGCTCCCTGGTTGGAGGCGAGCAGTACTTC.

This clonotype was counted ten times or more. The V gene is TRBV20-1, the J gene TRBJ2-2; the D is unclear. This CDR3 is built from 13 residues. Germline V CDR1 and CDR2: DFQATT, SNEGSKA (reference sequence). V was clipped by 0 bases and J by 5 bases, with 7 bases between them. The DNA of the CDR3 is TGCAGTGCTAGAGAGGTTACGACCGGGGAGCTGTTTTTT. Protein product: CSAREVTTGELFF.

There are many counts of this clonotype. The chain links TRBV29-1 to TRBJ1-6; D is possibly TRBD1 (5 bases). Germline lookup yields CDR1 SQVTM and CDR2 ANQGSEA. CDR3 size: 13 residues. Trimming shortened V by 4 bases and J by 1 base, and 5 bases separated the two germline ends. CDR3 sequence: CSVGQSYNSPLHF. CDR3 nucleotides: TGCAGCGTTGGACAGTCCTATAATTCACCCCTCCACTTT.

The chain combines TRBV15 with TRBJ1-5; no clear D. The germline V and J ends were trimmed by 0 bases and 2 bases, with 8 bases remaining between them. The CDR3 loop spans 15 amino acids. Per the germline V gene, CDR1 is LNHNV and CDR2 is YYDKDF (reference sequence). The CDR3 DNA is TGTGCCACCAGCAGAGAGCGACGGGGCAATCAGCCCCAGCATTTT. It is translated as CATSRERRGNQPQHF.

This clonotype came up many times. This chain connects TRBV12-3 or TRBV12-4 to TRBJ2-5; TRBD1 is a possible D gene (6 bases). Trimming pared 3 bases from V and 1 base from J, leaving 9 bases between. The CDR3 has 14 amino acids. DNA for the CDR3: TGTGCCAGCAGTTTGACAGGACTCCAAGAGACCCAGTACTTC. It yields the protein CASSLTGLQETQYF.

This clonotype was recorded at least ten times. In DNA, the CDR3 is TGCAGCGTCTCGAGGGTGTCGTCGGTTGAGCAGTTCTTC. This codes for CSVSRVSSVEQFF. The chain couples TRBV29-1 to TRBJ2-1; D might be TRBD2 (5 bases). V dropped 6 bases and J dropped 9 bases, with 18 bases sitting between them. In germline, CDR1 is SQVTM, CDR2 ANQGSEA. The CDR3 extends over 13 amino acids.